This TCR beta chain appears in the sequencing data of a study of a mutant IDH1 vaccine in newly diagnosed glioma (dated by TCRdb to the early 2020s). Study-level background: Eight vaccinations were administered to patients in weeks 1, 3, 5, 7, 11, 15, 19 and 23, corresponding to visits V03 through V10. Vaccination started 4-6 weeks after radiotherapy alone, or was given together with temozolomide cycles in the groups whose treatment included chemotherapy. Of the approximately 30 treated patients, 62.5% were male and approximately 38% were female, and a mean age of around 40 years was recorded. Before enrollment, patients had received standard therapy of radiotherapy alone, temozolomide alone, or radiochemotherapy with temozolomide; most received the combination. Six visits were used for peripheral blood collection: V03 (baseline), V05, V07, V10, V12 and V13. Longitudinal TCRB deep sequencing was done for 25 treated patients, wherever samples were available for exploratory analyses. The full study reports these points: Selection of PBMC samples for TCRB deep sequencing was based on availability. Changes in the top peripheral T cell clonotypes picked up by TCRB sequencing did not appear to be linked to pseudoprogression. Vaccine-induced immune responses across multiple MHC alleles were detected in 93.3% of patients. The authors stated that sample limitations prevented analyses of patient blood samples from being reproduced.

Comment on this clone: The antigen it recognizes is unknown. Nothing much larger sits one base from this clone, and base qualities are not available.

Taken with the paper, the label for time point translates to: week 23, last vaccination. Each vaccine dose, consisting of 300 ug of a 20-mer mutant IDH1 peptide in Montanide, was administered subcutaneously with topical imiquimod. Newly diagnosed WHO grade 3 or 4 IDH1-mutant astrocytomas showing loss of nuclear ATRX were present in the donors. The samples were drawn from NOA16, a multicentre, single-arm, open-label phase I trial in Germany that tested a mutant IDH1 peptide vaccine in humans for the first time. Genomic DNA for TCRB sequencing was extracted from EDTA blood using the DNeasy Blood and Tissue Kit. CDR1 LNHDA and CDR2 SQIVND were looked up in the germline V gene (reference sequence). The CDR3 holds 14 amino acids from the cysteine to the phenylalanine. The CDR3 DNA has 42 bases and is translated from base 1. The germline ends are 9 bases apart after V is trimmed by 3 bases and J by 1 base.

Library preparation used the immunoSEQ multiplex PCR assay. The hsTCRB Kit was used according to the manufacturer's protocol to amplify rearranged TCR beta chain sequences. Sequencing of TCRB libraries was carried out on an Illumina MiSeq. The published analysis was carried out like this. The kit vendor's proprietary platform handled demultiplexing, trimming and gene mapping. The clones in this table, taken by TCRdb from immuneACCESS, are in-frame only. Not every clone is retained; where verified, under half of the shortfall comes from an unresolved V gene, and the cause of the rest is unknown. V, J and clone size reflect that table, while D and trimming were determined from the DNA. The sample table records roughly 60,000 clones; around 83% of these occur just once. Approximately 3.7% of the sample goes to the ten largest clones.

This TCR came from a man aged 30 to 45 with glioma. This sample comprised PBMCs, obtained from a glioma patient whose treatment included an IDH1 peptide vaccine. In this chain, TRBV19 is recombined with TRBJ1-1; the best D guess is TRBD1, with 6 bases matching. The DNA sequence reads TGTGCCAGTAGTATGGGACACGCGAACACTGAAGCTTTCTTT. This codes for CASSMGHANTEAFF.